A single sample gave rise to the 5 T cell receptor beta chains below, sequenced in a study of type 1 regulatory T cells. From the reads, TCRdb called clonotypes with MiXCR, one entry per CDR3 protein. The repertoire holds under 20,000 distinct CDR3 sequences, roughly a tenth seen once, with approximately 3% in the top ten. The sample comprised CD4+ T cells, either the whole sample or a sorted fraction (not recorded which). All receptors come from a human donor in good health.

This clonotype came up many times. This CDR3 is CASSEIGQKQETQYF. As DNA, the CDR3 is TGTGCCAGCAGTGAAATCGGACAGAAACAAGAGACCCAGTACTTC. This chain links TRBV25-1 with TRBJ2-5, with D possibly TRBD1 on 6 matching bases. The CDR3 has 15 amino acids. Trimming left V 2 bases short and J 2 bases short, with 12 bases between. Germline V gene sequence: CDR1 MGHDK, CDR2 SYGVNS.

This clonotype was observed a few times. A junction end diverges from the germline sequence, so it may reflect a read error. This chain uses TRBV7-8 with TRBJ2-1; 9 nucleotides agree with TRBD2. The CDR3 loop spans 17 amino acids. Germline values: CDR1 SGHVS, CDR2 FQNEAQ. The DNA for the CDR3 is TGCGCCAGCAGCTTACGTCCTCCCAGCGGGAGGTACAATGAGCAGTTCTTC. Residues: CASSLRPPSGRYNEQFF. The full variable domain, completed using reference TRBV7-8 and TRBJ2-1, is GAGVSQSPRYKVAKRGQDVALRCDPISGHVSLFWYQQALGQGPEFLTYFQNEAQLDKSGLPSDRFFAERPEGSVSTLKIQRTQQEDSAVYLCASSLRPPSGRYNEQFFGPGTRLTVL.

This clonotype ranks as large. The chain uses TRBV14 and TRBJ2-2; D gene ambiguous. This CDR3 region has 14 residues. In germline, CDR1 is SGHDN, CDR2 FVKESK. V lost 4 bases and J lost 5, with 11 bases in between. CDR3 DNA sequence: TGTGCCAGCAGCCCACAGACCCAAACCGGGGAGCTGTTTTTT. Translating gives CASSPQTQTGELFF.

The chain has TRBV5-4 and TRBJ1-1; D is unresolved. Deletions cut 0 bases from V and 7 bases from J, with 7 bases between. From germline, CDR1 is SGHNT and CDR2 YYREEE (reference sequence). The length of the CDR3 is 12 residues. The CDR3 sequence is CASSLDRVEAFF. The CDR3, as DNA: TGTGCCAGCAGCTTGGACCGAGTTGAAGCTTTCTTT. Based on the CDR3 plus reference TRBV5-4 and TRBJ1-1, the full variable domain is ETGVTQSPTHLIKTRGQQVTLRCSSQSGHNTVSWYQQALGQGPQFIFQYYREEENGRGNFPPRFSGLQFPNYSSELNVNALELDDSALYLCASSLDRVEAFFGQGTRLTVV.

The V call is TRBV5-4, the J call TRBJ2-3; D might be TRBD2 (5 bases). Trimming took 4 bases from V and 2 from J, leaving 14 bases between them. The CDR3 contains 15 residues. Per the germline V gene, CDR1 is SGHNT and CDR2 is YYREEE (reference sequence). CDR3 loop: CASSPPPGSTDTQYF. CDR3 coding DNA: TGTGCCAGCAGCCCCCCACCGGGGTCCACAGATACGCAGTATTTT.